The clone carrying this T cell receptor (beta chain) was counted only a few times. The antigen remains unidentified. This sample is part of a study of TIL therapy for anti-PD-1-resistant metastatic lung cancer. Study summary: Median patient age was about 50, ranging roughly 35-75 years.

The V end was cut by 2 bases, the J end by 6 bases, with 4 bases between. This CDR3 has 12 amino acids. The germline gives CDR1 SGHDN, CDR2 FVKESK. Stated time point: pre-treatment sample, taken before nivolumab and TIL therapy. The libraries were made with immunoSEQ v3. Libraries were sequenced to roughly 2 million read pairs (survey) or roughly 4.5-6 million (deep). TCRdb keeps only in-frame clones here, not all; method: immunoSEQ multiplex PCR. Of around 20,000 clones detected, about 79% appear once; the ten largest clones hold around 7%. Findings of the study overall: Treatment-naive, never-smoker and oncogene-addicted patients were overrepresented in this highly selected cohort.

The clonotype originates from a person aged 30 to 80 with non-small cell lung cancer. The material was blood, obtained at baseline. The V and J genes are TRBV14 and TRBJ2-2; D uncertain. As DNA, the CDR3 is TGTGCCAGCAGCCAATTCGCCGGGGAGCTGTTTTTT. It encodes CASSQFAGELFF.